Following are 28 T cell receptor beta chains from one sample sequenced in a study of T cell changes during pregnancy in multiple sclerosis. Data came from immunoSEQ multiplex PCR; TCRdb stores just in-frame clones and leaves some out. The table shows 60,000 or so clones, with roughly nine tenths occurring only once. The sequences come from peripheral blood, collected in the first trimester of pregnancy. Receptors were obtained from a female donor with multiple sclerosis, enrolled in a pregnancy study.

This sequence joins TRBV29-1 and TRBJ1-1; D gene uncertain. Between the trimmed V and J ends, which lost 6 bases and 6 bases, there was a span of 20 bases. Germline-derived CDR1 and CDR2 are SQVTM and ANQGSEA. The CDR3 covers 14 residues. CDR3 nucleotide sequence: TGCAGCGTCTTGACCTTCCAGCAGGTATCTGAAGCTTTCTTT. Encoded protein: CSVLTFQQVSEAFF.

CDR3 amino acids: CASSLVGGTSNQPQHF. The CDR3 DNA reads TGTGCCAGCAGCTTAGTCGGGGGAACAAGCAATCAGCCCCAGCATTTT. V usage is TRBV7-2 and J usage is TRBJ1-5, with D possibly matching TRBD1 (5 bases). The length of the CDR3 is 16 residues. CDR1 SGHTA and CDR2 FQGNSA come from the germline V gene. Trimming removed 1 base from V and 1 base from J, with 11 bases in between.

The chain links TRBV30 to TRBJ2-7; 7 positions agree with TRBD2. From germline, CDR1 is GTSNPN and CDR2 SVGIG (reference sequence). The J segment lost 8 bases and the V segment lost 3 bases, leaving 4 bases of the junction unmatched. This CDR3 is 11 amino acids long. CDR3 nucleotide sequence: TGTGCCTGGAGGCTAGCGGCTAAGCAGTACTTC. The encoded protein is CAWRLAAKQYF.

This rearrangement joins TRBV19 to TRBJ2-7, with a possible D match to TRBD2 (6 bases). CDR3 size: 13 residues. V was trimmed by 4 bases and J by 4 bases, leaving 11 bases between them. Germline CDR1 is LNHDA and CDR2 is SQIVND (reference sequence). The CDR3 DNA sequence: TGTGCCAGTAGTACCTGGGGGGAATACGAGCAGTACTTC. It codes for CASSTWGEYEQYF.

This clone showed up just once. The chain carries TRBV7-9 and TRBJ2-5, with D tentatively TRBD2 (6 bases). The CDR3 length is 15 residues. Germline loops: CDR1 SEHNR, CDR2 FQNEAQ (reference sequence). The V and J ends lost 4 bases and 4 bases respectively, with 16 bases between them. The CDR3 here is CASSSNPGGTETQYF. CDR3 coding DNA: TGTGCCAGCAGCTCCAACCCAGGCGGGACAGAGACCCAGTACTTC.

This chain uses TRBV11-1 with TRBJ2-2; 10 bases align to TRBD2. The CDR3 contains 14 residues. The germline V gene has CDR1 SGHAT and CDR2 FQDESV (reference sequence). V was clipped by 3 bases and J by 6 bases; unmatched bases: 1. The CDR3 reads CASSLGLAPGELFF. The CDR3 region has the DNA TGTGCCAGCAGCTTGGGACTAGCGCCCGGGGAGCTGTTTTTT.

The gene calls are TRBV6-1 and TRBJ2-3; 13 bases map to TRBD2. This CDR3 comprises 16 residues. Trimming cost V 2 bases and J 4 bases; bases outside gene matches: 3. Germline V gene sequence: CDR1 MNHNS, CDR2 SASEGT. CDR3 sequence (DNA): TGTGCCAGCAGTGAAACTAGCGGGGGGGCATCAGATACGCAGTATTTT. The encoded protein is CASSETSGGASDTQYF.

The rearrangement uses TRBV5-6 and TRBJ2-3; D is perhaps TRBD2 (5 bases). V shed 4 bases and J shed 3 bases, with 15 bases lying between them. This CDR3 comprises 15 residues. CDR1 is SGHDT and CDR2 is YYEEEE in the germline V gene. The CDR3: CASSTQSRETDTQYF. In DNA form, the CDR3 reads TGTGCCAGCAGCACACAGTCTAGGGAGACAGATACGCAGTATTTT. The variable domain in full, with the rest retrieved from reference TRBV5-6 and TRBJ2-3, is DAGVTQSPTHLIKTRGQQVTLRCSPKSGHDTVSWYQQALGQGPQFIFQYYEEEERQRGNFPDRFSGHQFPNYSSELNVNALLLGDSALYLCASSTQSRETDTQYFGPGTRLTVL.

The chain joins TRBV1 to TRBJ2-1; the DNA was not compared with TRBD1, the D call given in the table. TRBV1 is shown as a pseudogene. The length of the CDR3 is 14 residues. DNA of the CDR3: TGCACCAGCAGCCAGGGACAGGGAAACAATGAGCAGTTCTTC. Its translation is CTSSQGQGNNEQFF.

The chain carries TRBV19 and TRBJ2-1, with a possible D match to TRBD2 (6 bases). Germline values: CDR1 LNHDA, CDR2 SQIVND (reference sequence). The CDR3 covers 16 residues. V lost 6 bases and J lost 4, with 19 bases in between. The CDR3 reads CASRSEGAGRYNEQFF. The CDR3 nucleotides are TGTGCCAGTAGATCCGAAGGGGCGGGGCGTTACAATGAGCAGTTCTTC.

The chain employs TRBV5-8 and TRBJ1-2, with D tentatively TRBD1 (5 bases). The CDR3 loop spans 15 amino acids. From germline, CDR1 is SGHTS and CDR2 YDEGEE. V shed 2 bases and J shed 6 bases, with 17 bases lying between them. DNA for the CDR3: TGTGCCAGCAGCTTATTTCAGGGCCCCATCGATGGCTACACCTTC. Translation: CASSLFQGPIDGYTF.

The chain links TRBV10-2 to TRBJ2-7; TRBD1 is a possible D gene (5 bases). V lost 6 bases and J 2 bases, leaving 11 bases between the germline ends. Germline V gene lookup returns CDR1 WSHSY and CDR2 SAAADI. This CDR3 has 13 residues. CDR3 sequence (DNA): TGCGCCAGCAGAGGGGCAGGAGCCTACGAGCAGTACTTC. Its translation is CASRGAGAYEQYF.

This rearrangement joins TRBV6-5 to TRBJ2-3; the D is unclear. Germline CDR1 and CDR2: MNHEY and SVGAGI. The CDR3 covers 15 residues. Trimming stripped 1 base from V and 5 bases from J, with 13 bases between. The CDR3: CASSYFGLSGDTQYF. The CDR3 nucleotides read TGTGCCAGCAGTTACTTCGGCCTCTCAGGAGATACGCAGTATTTT.

The chain uses TRBV27 and TRBJ2-7, with 7 bases that match TRBD1. The germline V gene encodes CDR1 MNHEY and CDR2 SMNVEV (reference sequence). The CDR3 has 12 residues. Losses at the gene ends were 5 bases for V and 7 bases for J; bases not matched to a gene: 5. This CDR3 is CASSLTGVEQYF. CDR3 bases: TGTGCCAGCAGTCTAACAGGGGTAGAGCAGTACTTC.

The chain employs TRBV7-8 and TRBJ1-1; D unresolved. The CDR3 has 13 amino acids. The V gene's germline CDR1 is SGHVS and CDR2 FQNEAQ. Between the trimmed V and J ends, which lost 3 bases and 5 bases, there was a span of 10 bases. This CDR3 is CASSFGELTEAFF. CDR3 DNA sequence: TGTGCCAGCAGCTTTGGTGAGTTGACTGAAGCTTTCTTT. The complete variable domain, with remaining parts taken from reference TRBV7-8 and TRBJ1-1, reads GAGVSQSPRYKVAKRGQDVALRCDPISGHVSLFWYQQALGQGPEFLTYFQNEAQLDKSGLPSDRFFAERPEGSVSTLKIQRTQQEDSAVYLCASSFGELTEAFFGQGTRLTVV.

This clone was seen a handful of times. The genes are TRBV12-5 and TRBJ1-1; TRBD1 matches at 11 bases. Looked up from germline, CDR1 is LGHNT and CDR2 is FRNRAP. The CDR3 consists of 17 residues. V shed 5 bases, J shed 0 bases, and the junction held 8 bases outside the gene matches. CDR3 amino acids: CASGDAGTGGLNTEAFF. The CDR3, as DNA: TGTGCTAGTGGTGATGCCGGGACAGGGGGTTTGAACACTGAAGCTTTCTTT.

The genes are TRBV15 and TRBJ1-1; D gene ambiguous. Germline CDR1 and CDR2: LNHNV and YYDKDF (reference sequence). This CDR3 region has 16 residues. Trimming took 3 bases from V and 1 from J, leaving 15 bases between them. The CDR3 protein is CATSSVSGFRNTEAFF. The DNA for the CDR3 is TGTGCCACCAGCAGCGTCTCGGGATTCCGGAACACTGAAGCTTTCTTT.

In DNA form, the CDR3 reads TGTGCCAGCAGCCCGACCACAGGGGCTCAGCAGTACTTC. This encodes CASSPTTGAQQYF. The chain couples TRBV7-3 to TRBJ2-7, with 7 bases identical to TRBD1. The trim removed 5 bases at V and 8 bases at J, leaving 9 bases unmatched. The CDR3 spans 13 residues. Germline V gene data show CDR1 as SGHTA and CDR2 as FQGTGA.

V and J are TRBV30 and TRBJ2-7; 11 nucleotides align to TRBD1. Germline values: CDR1 GTSNPN, CDR2 SVGIG (reference sequence). Unmatched junction bases numbered 3, after V lost 4 bases and J lost 4 bases. This CDR3 comprises 13 residues. The CDR3 region is CAWTGQGVYEQYF. CDR3 nucleotide sequence: TGTGCCTGGACGGGACAGGGGGTTTACGAGCAGTACTTC.

This chain links TRBV5-1 with TRBJ2-5, with no clear D. In germline, CDR1 is SGHRS, CDR2 YFSETQ. This CDR3 spans 14 amino acids. The V and J ends lost 5 bases and 0 bases respectively, with 11 bases between them. The chain's CDR3 is CASRRQMYQETQYF. In DNA form, the CDR3 reads TGCGCCAGCAGGAGACAAATGTACCAAGAGACCCAGTACTTC.

This chain connects TRBV25-1 to TRBJ1-1, with D possibly TRBD1 on 5 matching bases. The CDR3 length is 13 residues. V was trimmed by 6 bases and J by 5 bases, leaving 13 bases between them. CDR1 MGHDK and CDR2 SYGVNS come from the germline V gene. The CDR3 region is CASRQAARTEAFF. The DNA for the CDR3 is TGTGCCAGCAGACAGGCCGCCCGGACTGAAGCTTTCTTT. Based on the CDR3 plus reference TRBV25-1 and TRBJ1-1, the full variable domain is EADIYQTPRYLVIGTGKKITLECSQTMGHDKMYWYQQDPGMELHLIHYSYGVNSTEKGDLSSESTVSRIRTEHFPLTLESARPSHTSQYLCASRQAARTEAFFGQGTRLTVV.

The chain couples TRBV5-1 to TRBJ1-1; the D is unclear. There are 14 residues in the CDR3. V was cut by 4 bases and J by 1 base, with 11 bases left in between. CDR1 is SGHRS, CDR2 YFSETQ, per germline. In DNA, the CDR3 is TGCGCCAGCAGCCTGTACACCGCGAACACTGAAGCTTTCTTT. It yields the protein CASSLYTANTEAFF.

This chain connects TRBV7-2 to TRBJ2-7, with D perhaps TRBD2 (6 bases). Trimming removed 1 base from V and 0 bases from J, with 13 bases in between. The germline V gene has CDR1 SGHTA and CDR2 FQGNSA. CDR3 length: 16 residues. The chain's CDR3 is CASSLGGVGVSYEQYF. For the CDR3, the DNA is TGTGCCAGCAGCTTAGGCGGGGTGGGGGTCTCCTACGAGCAGTACTTC.

V is TRBV14 and J is TRBJ2-5; 7 bases agree with TRBD1. J lost 4 bases, V lost 10 bases, and 15 bases had no gene match. CDR1 is SGHDN and CDR2 is FVKESK in the germline V gene. The CDR3 is 15 amino acids. DNA of the CDR3: TGTGCCACTGCACCGGGGACAGATTCGTTAGAGACCCAGTACTTC. Translating gives CATAPGTDSLETQYF.

V and J are TRBV27 and TRBJ1-2; no clear D. The CDR3 has 13 amino acids. In germline, CDR1 is MNHEY, CDR2 SMNVEV (reference sequence). V was pared by 3 bases and J by 0 bases, with 5 bases between. The CDR3 protein is CASSLGPNYGYTF. The CDR3 DNA is TGTGCCAGCAGTTTGGGCCCTAACTATGGCTACACCTTC.

J is TRBJ1-4 and V is TRBV6-5; no reliable D call. This CDR3 is built from 15 residues. Germline V gene lookup returns CDR1 MNHEY and CDR2 SVGAGI. Deletions cut 0 bases from V and 8 bases from J, with 13 bases between. CDR3 sequence (DNA): TGTGCCAGCAGTTACTCCAGCCCGGGCGGGGAAAAACTGTTTTTT. Translation: CASSYSSPGGEKLFF.

There are a few counts of this clone. The chain carries TRBV7-3 and TRBJ1-1, with 9 bases identical to TRBD1. Germline values: CDR1 SGHTA, CDR2 FQGTGA. V dropped 5 bases and J dropped 5; count of bases not matched to a gene: 9. The CDR3 length is 15 residues. The CDR3 sequence: CASSPKQGARTEAFF. In nucleotides, the CDR3 is TGTGCCAGCAGCCCTAAACAGGGGGCGAGGACTGAAGCTTTCTTT.

V usage is TRBV4-2 and J usage is TRBJ1-3; TRBD1 is a possible D gene (6 bases). Trimming removed 0 bases from V and 4 bases from J, with 10 bases in between. Germline V gene data show CDR1 as LGHNA and CDR2 as YNFKEQ. This CDR3 is 15 amino acids long. CDR3 sequence: CASSQDRGTGNTIYF. The CDR3 DNA follows: TGTGCCAGCAGCCAAGATAGGGGGACAGGAAACACCATATATTTT.